The 9 T cell receptor beta chains given below trace back to one sample, sequenced in a study of CXCR3-negative and CXCR3-positive naive CD8 T cells. Study-level findings and limits: CXCR3-negative naive cells had less hydrophobic TRB CDR3s than did CXCR3-positive naive cells.

The TRB cDNA libraries were prepared by 5' RACE with UMI labels. TCRdb re-called the 5' RACE reads; one entry per CDR3 protein, DNA not given. The ten top clones account for 0.59%, within a sample of roughly 120,000 distinct CDR3 sequences. What these receptors recognize is not known. Sample: naive CXCR3+ CD8+ T cells from blood. Indicated subset: CD45RO-CCR7+CD27+CD95- naive CD8+ T cells expressing CXCR3 (TNR3+). The source is a human donor in good health. Some clones in this sample may be carry-over from other donors' samples.

V gene TRBV25-1 combines with J gene TRBJ2-3; the TCRdb D gene call, TRBD2, has no DNA to confirm it. Germline V gene sequence: CDR1 MGHDK, CDR2 SYGVNS. CDR3 length equals 18 residues. The CDR3 sequence is CASSHGLAGALGTDTQYF.

The chain joins TRBV15 to TRBJ1-2. Germline V CDR1 and CDR2: LNHNV, YYDKDF (reference sequence). The length of the CDR3 is 14 residues. CDR3 residues: CATSSDRRAYGYTF.

The J gene is TRBJ2-4, the V gene TRBV6-5; there is no DNA to check the TCRdb D call of TRBD1. Germline V gene data show CDR1 as MNHEY and CDR2 as SVGAGI. This CDR3 region has 14 residues. This CDR3 is CASSPQGRMHIQYF.

The chain couples TRBV5-4 to TRBJ2-3; the TCRdb D gene call, TRBD1, has no DNA to confirm it. The CDR3 spans 15 residues. Germline loops: CDR1 SGHNT, CDR2 YYREEE (reference sequence). The CDR3 is CASSHTGGGTDTQYF.

J is TRBJ2-7 and V is TRBV10-3; TCRdb selects TRBD1, and the lack of DNA leaves this call unchecked. The length of the CDR3 is 14 residues. Germline V gene data show CDR1 as ENHRY and CDR2 as SYGVKD. This CDR3 is CAISGTGSSYEQYF.

The chain uses TRBV5-1 and TRBJ2-7; TCRdb calls TRBD2, which cannot be checked without DNA. The CDR3 runs 15 residues. Per germline, CDR1 SGHRS and CDR2 YFSETQ. CDR3 residues: CASSLGRPGAYEQYF.

The chain is built from TRBV6-5 and TRBJ2-7. CDR1 and CDR2 (germline): MNHEY, SVGAGI. The CDR3 has 12 amino acids. The CDR3 sequence is CASSYSYYEQYF.

The chain uses TRBV29-1 and TRBJ2-1; TCRdb indicates TRBD2, and absent DNA this call remains unverified. CDR1 SQVTM and CDR2 ANQGSEA come from the germline V gene. This CDR3 is 14 amino acids long. This CDR3 is CSAPTSGLSNEQFF.

The chain combines TRBV6-5 with TRBJ2-1; absent DNA, TCRdb's TRBD2 call cannot be checked. This CDR3 comprises 16 residues. CDR1 is MNHEY and CDR2 is SVGAGI in the germline V gene. CDR3 region: CASSYASSGSYNEQFF.